These 12 T cell receptor beta chains were all obtained from the same sample, sequenced in a study of T-cell memory formation after mild COVID-19. TCRdb reanalysed the 5' RACE reads using MiXCR and keeps one entry per CDR3 protein. The data show roughly 190,000 distinct CDR3 sequences, around 25% seen once. Sequenced: PBMCs or a T cell subset sorted from them (not recorded which). The receptors stem from an adult woman who had mild COVID-19 (a few samples of this study predate the infection). Cell type and time point are not known.

The V and J genes are TRBV5-1 and TRBJ1-1; D gene unclear. CDR3 size: 13 residues. The germline V gene encodes CDR1 SGHRS and CDR2 YFSETQ. V lost 0 bases and J 4 bases, leaving 7 bases between the germline ends. CDR3 loop: CASSLETSTEAFF. The CDR3 nucleotides read TGCGCCAGCAGCTTGGAAACCAGCACTGAAGCTTTCTTT.

In this sample, this clonotype turned up a few times. The chain carries TRBV24-1 and TRBJ2-3; 9 bases line up with TRBD1. The junction had 6 bases not matched to a gene; V was cut back by 4 bases and J by 2 bases. This CDR3 has 16 residues. In germline, CDR1 is KGHDR, CDR2 SFDVKD. This chain's CDR3 is CATSDPGQGNTDTQYF. The CDR3 DNA reads as TGTGCCACCAGTGACCCAGGACAGGGGAACACAGATACGCAGTATTTT.

The chain uses TRBV7-2 and TRBJ2-7; D gene ambiguous. The CDR3 is 14 amino acids. The germline V gene encodes CDR1 SGHTA and CDR2 FQGNSA. The V end was cut by 5 bases, the J end by 0 bases, with 11 bases between. CDR3 region: CASSLSEASYEQYF. CDR3 coding DNA: TGTGCCAGCAGCCTGAGCGAGGCCTCCTACGAGCAGTACTTC.

The chain combines TRBV29-1 with TRBJ2-1; TRBD2 matches at 12 bases. This CDR3 is 15 amino acids long. The V segment lost 0 bases and the J segment 9 bases; nucleotides outside the gene matches: 6. The germline CDR1 and CDR2 sequences are SQVTM and ANQGSEA. CDR3 residues: CSVEESTSGSGEQFF. The CDR3 DNA follows: TGCAGCGTTGAAGAATCGACTAGCGGGAGTGGTGAGCAGTTCTTC.

In its sample, this clonotype was seen a few times. This chain joins TRBV4-1 and TRBJ1-1, with 8 bases identical to TRBD1. This CDR3 contains 14 residues. Unmatched junction bases numbered 6, after V lost 3 bases and J lost 6 bases. CDR1 and CDR2 from the germline V gene are MGHRA and YSYEKL. The CDR3 DNA sequence: TGCGCCAGCAGCCAGGTCGACAGGGGAGCTGAAGCTTTCTTT. This translates into CASSQVDRGAEAFF.

The V and J genes are TRBV2 and TRBJ2-1; D not resolved. This CDR3 has 11 residues. V gave up 6 bases and J gave up 10 bases, with 10 bases separating them. CDR1 SNHLY and CDR2 FYNNEI come from the germline V gene. CDR3 sequence reads: CASSQTQEQFF. DNA for the CDR3: TGTGCCAGCAGCCAAACACAAGAGCAGTTCTTC.

This chain joins TRBV13 and TRBJ2-7, with D maybe TRBD2 (7 bases). Germline CDR1 reads PRHDT; CDR2 reads FYEKMQ (reference sequence). CDR3 length: 12 residues. V was pared by 7 bases and J by 5 bases, with 12 bases between. CDR3 sequence: CASTRGADEQYF. The CDR3 DNA follows: TGTGCCAGCACCCGGGGGGCCGACGAGCAGTACTTC.

The chain links TRBV7-2 to TRBJ2-2, with D unclear. CDR3 length: 15 amino acids. Trimming shortened V by 2 bases and J by 4 bases, and 11 bases separated the two germline ends. CDR1 is SGHTA and CDR2 is FQGNSA in the germline V gene. CDR3 residues: CASSLSFSVTGELFF. DNA for the CDR3: TGTGCCAGCAGCTTAAGCTTCTCGGTCACCGGGGAGCTGTTTTTT.

The sample holds a few counts of this clonotype. The chain uses TRBV5-1 and TRBJ2-7, with 8 nucleotides matching TRBD2. V lost 3 bases to trimming and J lost 3 bases; unmatched junction nucleotides: 11. The CDR3 totals 16 residues. Germline-derived CDR1 and CDR2 are SGHRS and YFSETQ. Written as DNA, the CDR3 is TGCGCCAGCAGCTCTAGTATCACTAGCGGAAACTACGAGCAGTACTTC. Translating it yields CASSSSITSGNYEQYF.

V and J are TRBV5-1 and TRBJ1-6; 7 nucleotides agree with TRBD1. The CDR3 is 13 residues long. Unmatched junction bases numbered 2, after V lost 5 bases and J lost 6 bases. Per the germline V gene, CDR1 is SGHRS and CDR2 is YFSETQ. The CDR3 loop reads CASRGQPNSPLHF. The DNA for the CDR3 is TGCGCCAGCAGGGGACAGCCTAATTCACCCCTCCACTTT.

The chain uses TRBV6-6 and TRBJ1-1, with 9 bases identical to TRBD1. The CDR3 length is 16 residues. Germline CDR1 reads MNHNY; CDR2 reads SVGAGI (reference sequence). J lost 1 base, V lost 2 bases, and 5 bases had no gene match. The CDR3 bases are TGTGCCAGCAGTTACCCAGTGACAGGGGGGAACACTGAAGCTTTCTTT. It is translated as CASSYPVTGGNTEAFF.

The chain couples TRBV6-1 to TRBJ2-1; 9 nucleotides agree with TRBD2. The CDR3 has 15 amino acids. In germline, CDR1 is MNHNS, CDR2 SASEGT. V was clipped by 4 bases and J by 4 bases; unmatched bases: 5. CDR3 in amino acids: CASSVSTSGYNEQFF. As DNA, the CDR3 is TGTGCCAGCAGTGTCTCGACTAGCGGATACAATGAGCAGTTCTTC.